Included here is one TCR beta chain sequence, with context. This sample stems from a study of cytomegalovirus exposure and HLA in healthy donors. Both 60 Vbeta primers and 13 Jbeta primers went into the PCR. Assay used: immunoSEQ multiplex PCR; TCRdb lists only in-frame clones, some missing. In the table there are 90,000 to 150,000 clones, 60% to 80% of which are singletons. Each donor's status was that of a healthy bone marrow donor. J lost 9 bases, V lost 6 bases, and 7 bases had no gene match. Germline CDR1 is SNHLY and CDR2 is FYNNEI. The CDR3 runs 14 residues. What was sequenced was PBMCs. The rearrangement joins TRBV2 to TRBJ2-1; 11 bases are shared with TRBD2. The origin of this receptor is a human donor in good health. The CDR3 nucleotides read TGTGCCAGCAGGTCCGGGACTAGCGGCGGTGAGCAGTTCTTC. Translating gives CASRSGTSGGEQFF.